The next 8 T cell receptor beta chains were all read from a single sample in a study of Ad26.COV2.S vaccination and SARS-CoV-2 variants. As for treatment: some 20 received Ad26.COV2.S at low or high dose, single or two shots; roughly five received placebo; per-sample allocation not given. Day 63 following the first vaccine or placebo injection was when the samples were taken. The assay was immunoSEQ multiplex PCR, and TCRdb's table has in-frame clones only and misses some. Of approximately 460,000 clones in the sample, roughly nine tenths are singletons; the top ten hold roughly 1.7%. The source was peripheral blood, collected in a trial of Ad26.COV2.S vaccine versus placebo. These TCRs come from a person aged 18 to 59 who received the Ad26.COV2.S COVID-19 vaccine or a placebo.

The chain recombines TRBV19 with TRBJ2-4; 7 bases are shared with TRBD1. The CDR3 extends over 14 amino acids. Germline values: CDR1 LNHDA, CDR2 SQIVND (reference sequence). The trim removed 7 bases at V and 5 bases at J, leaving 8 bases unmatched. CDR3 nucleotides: TGTGCCAGTACTCGGGGACAGACAGAAAACATTCAGTACTTC. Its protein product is CASTRGQTENIQYF.

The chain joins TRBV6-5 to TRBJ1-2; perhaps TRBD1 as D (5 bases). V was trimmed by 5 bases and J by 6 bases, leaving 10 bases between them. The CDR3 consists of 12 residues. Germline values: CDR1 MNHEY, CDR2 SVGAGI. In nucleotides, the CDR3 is TGTGCCAGCAGTACAGGTCCCAATGGCTACACCTTC. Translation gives CASSTGPNGYTF.

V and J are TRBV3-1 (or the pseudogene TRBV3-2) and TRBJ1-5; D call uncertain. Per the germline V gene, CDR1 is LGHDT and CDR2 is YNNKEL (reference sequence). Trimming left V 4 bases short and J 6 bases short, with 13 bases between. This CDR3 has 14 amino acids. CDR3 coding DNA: TGTGCCAGCAGCCTCCGGGCAGCAGGTCAGCCCCAGCATTTT. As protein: CASSLRAAGQPQHF.

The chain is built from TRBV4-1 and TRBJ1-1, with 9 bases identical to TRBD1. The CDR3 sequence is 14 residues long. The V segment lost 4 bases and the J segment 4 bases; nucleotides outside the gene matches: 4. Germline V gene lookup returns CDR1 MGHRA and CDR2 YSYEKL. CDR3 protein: CASSLTGGTTEAFF. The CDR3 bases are TGCGCCAGCAGCCTGACAGGGGGTACCACTGAAGCTTTCTTT.

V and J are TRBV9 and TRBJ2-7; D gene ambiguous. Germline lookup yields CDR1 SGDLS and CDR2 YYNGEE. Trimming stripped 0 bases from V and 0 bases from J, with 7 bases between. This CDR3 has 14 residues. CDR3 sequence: CASSVDIGSYEQYF. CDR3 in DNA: TGTGCCAGCAGCGTAGACATAGGCTCCTACGAGCAGTACTTC.

CDR3 region: CASSGQGVGALHF. The CDR3 region has the DNA TGTGCCAGCAGTGGACAGGGGGTCGGGGCCCTCCACTTT. The chain carries TRBV12-3 or TRBV12-4 and TRBJ1-6; 10 nucleotides line up with TRBD1. The CDR3 length is 13 residues. V shed 5 bases and J 14 bases; nucleotides not matched to a gene: 6.

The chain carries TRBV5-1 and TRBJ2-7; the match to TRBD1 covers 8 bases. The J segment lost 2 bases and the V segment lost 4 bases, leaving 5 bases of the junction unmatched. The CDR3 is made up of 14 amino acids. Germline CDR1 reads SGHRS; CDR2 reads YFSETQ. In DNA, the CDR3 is TGCGCCAGCAGCGCTGGGACAGGCACCTACGAGCAGTACTTC. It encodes CASSAGTGTYEQYF.

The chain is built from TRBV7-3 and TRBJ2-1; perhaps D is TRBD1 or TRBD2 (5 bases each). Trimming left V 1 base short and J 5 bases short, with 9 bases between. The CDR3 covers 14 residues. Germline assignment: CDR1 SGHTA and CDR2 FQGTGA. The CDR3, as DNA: TGTGCCAGCAGCTTAAACTTGGGGGACAATGAGCAGTTCTTC. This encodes CASSLNLGDNEQFF.